Many counts were recorded for the clone carrying this T cell receptor (beta chain). What it binds is unknown. The CDR3 consists of 16 residues. Germline CDR1 is SGHTA and CDR2 is FQGTGA. The ends lost 1 base at V and 5 bases at J; junction bases unmatched: 8. The data were obtained in a study of read filtering for tumor transcriptome and immune sequencing. Looking at the study overall: Whole-transcriptome libraries were prepared after DNase treatment. Per sample, TCR-region reads ranged about 4.05 to 10.27 million by IR-seq, roughly 75 to 1,400 by RNA-seq. Study-wide results and caveats: The sorted CD138-negative fraction was a mixed bone marrow immune population, not purified T cells.

Molecular barcoded adaptors covering alpha/delta and beta/gamma chains were used on 400 ng RNA. TCRdb reprocessed the reads via MiXCR and lists one record per CDR3 protein. The sample lists 35,000 to 40,000 distinct CDR3 sequences, roughly 13% occurring once. At the time of active disease, bone marrow was collected from every patient. The specimen was a population of CD138-negative cells sorted from bone marrow. V usage is TRBV7-3 and J usage is TRBJ2-5, with TRBD1 matching over 9 bases. This receptor was taken from a donor aged 40 or over with multiple myeloma. CDR3 sequence (DNA): TGTGCCAGCAGCTTAATGGGCTCCGGGACAGGGGAGACCCAGTACTTC. Its protein product is CASSLMGSGTGETQYF. Looking up the rest from reference TRBV7-3 and TRBJ2-5 gives the full variable domain: GAGVSQTPSNKVTEKGKYVELRCDPISGHTALYWYRQSLGQGPEFLIYFQGTGAADDSGLPNDRFFAVRPEGSVSTLKIQRTERGDSAVYLCASSLMGSGTGETQYFGPGTRLLVL.